These 14 T cell receptor beta chains were all obtained from the same sample, sequenced in a study of blood T cells in healthy people across ages. Together with a sample-barcoded 5' primer, a J-beta primer mix was included in a second PCR lasting about 7 to 11 cycles. One entry per CDR3 protein results from TCRdb running MiXCR on the 5' RACE reads. The sample includes about 2 million distinct CDR3 sequences, less than 50% of them seen just once. Input material: blood. Source of these receptors: a middle-aged woman in good health.

This chain connects TRBV12-5 to TRBJ2-1; no firm D call. Germline CDR1 LGHNT, CDR2 FRNRAP. CDR3 length equals 14 residues. V was clipped by 1 base and J by 5 bases, with 9 bases between them. CDR3 amino acids: CASGLGQPDNEQFF. The CDR3 DNA is TGTGCTAGTGGTTTGGGGCAGCCAGACAATGAGCAGTTCTTC.

The chain carries TRBV29-1 and TRBJ2-5; the D call may be TRBD1 or TRBD2 (6 bases each). The closer fit of TRBJ2-7 to the DNA end suggests the J call may be wrong. From germline, CDR1 is SQVTM and CDR2 ANQGSEA. The CDR3 length is 15 residues. The CDR3 sequence: CSVEGGADKLYEQYF. The CDR3 nucleotides are TGCAGCGTTGAAGGGGGGGCAGACAAGCTCTACGAGCAGTACTTC.

The gene calls are TRBV20-1 and TRBJ2-1; 8 bases match TRBD2. Unmatched junction bases numbered 15, after V lost 6 bases and J lost 5 bases. This CDR3 is 16 amino acids long. Per germline, CDR1 DFQATT and CDR2 SNEGSKA (reference sequence). CDR3: CSAPNTQRGPDNEQFF. Here the CDR3 DNA reads TGCAGTGCCCCTAATACCCAGCGGGGGCCTGACAATGAGCAGTTCTTC.

Only one count was recorded for this clonotype. V gene TRBV13 combines with J gene TRBJ2-2; D may be TRBD1 (6 bases). The CDR3 consists of 15 residues. Germline CDR1 and CDR2: PRHDT and FYEKMQ (reference sequence). V lost 5 bases and J 0 bases, leaving 10 bases between the germline ends. The CDR3 loop is CASSRTDANTGELFF. CDR3 DNA sequence: TGTGCCAGCAGCCGGACAGACGCGAACACCGGGGAGCTGTTTTTT.

The rearrangement links TRBV9 to TRBJ2-7, with 7 bases identical to TRBD2. CDR1 and CDR2 from the germline V gene are SGDLS and YYNGEE. The CDR3 spans 14 residues. With V trimmed by 5 bases and J by 7 bases, 12 bases remained unmatched. CDR3 coding DNA: TGTGCCAGCAGTGCGGGGGTGTCCTACAATGAGCAGTACTTC. It translates to CASSAGVSYNEQYF. The entire variable domain, with the rest obtained from reference TRBV9 and TRBJ2-7, is as follows: DSGVTQTPKHLITATGQRVTLRCSPRSGDLSVYWYQQSLDQGLQFLIQYYNGEERAKGNILERFSAQQFPDLHSELNLSSLELGDSALYFCASSAGVSYNEQYFGPGTRLTVT.

This clonotype has a handful of counts. The gene calls are TRBV7-2 and TRBJ2-1, with 7 bases aligning to TRBD1. The tail of the sequence fits TRBJ2-7 better, so the J call may be wrong. This CDR3 contains 15 residues. Per the germline V gene, CDR1 is SGHTA and CDR2 is FQGNSA. This CDR3 reads CASSLSRGRTGEQYF. For the CDR3, the DNA is TGTGCCAGCAGCTTATCGAGGGGGCGAACGGGCGAGCAGTACTTC.

This chain joins TRBV24-1 and TRBJ2-1, with TRBD1 matching 7 bases. Germline CDR1 is KGHDR and CDR2 is SFDVKD. The CDR3 has 16 amino acids. V was clipped by 3 bases and J by 2 bases; unmatched bases: 6. CDR3 coding DNA: TGTGCCACCAGTGATCCCCAGGGGGTCCCCTACAATGAGCAGTTCTTC. Translated, it gives CATSDPQGVPYNEQFF.

Details on this clonotype: One end of the junction is discordant with germline, which a read error may explain. The gene calls are TRBV20-1 and TRBJ1-2; D is undetermined. This CDR3 has 15 amino acids. Germline lookup yields CDR1 DFQATT and CDR2 SNEGSKA (reference sequence). The CDR3 region has the DNA TGCAGTGCTCCCAAAGTAAAGGCAAGTCACTATGGCTACACTTTC. Amino acids: CSAPKVKASHYGYTF.

This chain joins TRBV6-6 and TRBJ2-1; D is perhaps TRBD2 (6 bases). The CDR3 runs 15 residues. Looked up from germline, CDR1 is MNHNY and CDR2 is SVGAGI (reference sequence). The V gene lost 8 bases and the J gene lost 9 bases, with 23 bases spanning the gap. The CDR3 here is CASSGLPGFISEQFF. CDR3 bases: TGTGCCAGCTCGGGACTCCCCGGGTTTATTAGTGAGCAGTTCTTC.

V and J are TRBV5-1 and TRBJ2-7, with TRBD1 matching over 7 bases. Unmatched junction bases numbered 9, after V lost 7 bases and J lost 2 bases. Germline CDR1 SGHRS, CDR2 YFSETQ. There are 14 residues in the CDR3. The CDR3: CASGRGTAPYEQYF. The DNA of the CDR3 is TGCGCCAGCGGACGAGGGACAGCTCCCTACGAGCAGTACTTC.

The chain uses TRBV28 and TRBJ2-5, with 7 bases aligning to TRBD1. Unmatched junction bases numbered 9, after V lost 3 bases and J lost 2 bases. The CDR3 loop spans 16 amino acids. Germline CDR1 MDHEN, CDR2 SYDVKM. In nucleotides, the CDR3 is TGTGCCAGCAGTTTTTTAGGGGGCGGTTTTCAAGAGACCCAGTACTTC. It is translated as CASSFLGGGFQETQYF.

This rearrangement joins TRBV29-1 to TRBJ1-5; 9 bases fit TRBD1. The V gene's germline CDR1 is SQVTM and CDR2 ANQGSEA. With 8 bases clipped from V and 1 base from J, the junction kept 15 bases outside the gene matches. The length of the CDR3 is 17 residues. The CDR3 spells CSLNRDREGRSNQPQHF. The CDR3 DNA sequence: TGCAGCTTAAACCGGGACAGGGAGGGTCGCAGCAATCAGCCCCAGCATTTT.

This clonotype was recorded a few times. V gene TRBV6-5 combines with J gene TRBJ1-2; 7 bases fit TRBD1. This CDR3 contains 14 residues. The J segment lost 7 bases and the V segment lost 6 bases, leaving 11 bases of the junction unmatched. Germline V gives CDR1 MNHEY, CDR2 SVGAGI. The CDR3 bases are TGTGCCAGCAGACCACAGGGGCCTGCAGGTGGCTACACCTTC. Translating it yields CASRPQGPAGGYTF.

This clonotype was seen many times. Written as DNA, the CDR3 is TGCGCCAGCAGCTTGGAGACTAGCGGTACAGATACGCAGTATTTT. Translating gives CASSLETSGTDTQYF. The rearrangement uses TRBV5-1 and TRBJ2-3, with 9 bases lining up with TRBD2. V dropped 0 bases and J dropped 3; count of bases not matched to a gene: 2. Germline-derived CDR1 and CDR2 are SGHRS and YFSETQ. This CDR3 spans 15 amino acids.